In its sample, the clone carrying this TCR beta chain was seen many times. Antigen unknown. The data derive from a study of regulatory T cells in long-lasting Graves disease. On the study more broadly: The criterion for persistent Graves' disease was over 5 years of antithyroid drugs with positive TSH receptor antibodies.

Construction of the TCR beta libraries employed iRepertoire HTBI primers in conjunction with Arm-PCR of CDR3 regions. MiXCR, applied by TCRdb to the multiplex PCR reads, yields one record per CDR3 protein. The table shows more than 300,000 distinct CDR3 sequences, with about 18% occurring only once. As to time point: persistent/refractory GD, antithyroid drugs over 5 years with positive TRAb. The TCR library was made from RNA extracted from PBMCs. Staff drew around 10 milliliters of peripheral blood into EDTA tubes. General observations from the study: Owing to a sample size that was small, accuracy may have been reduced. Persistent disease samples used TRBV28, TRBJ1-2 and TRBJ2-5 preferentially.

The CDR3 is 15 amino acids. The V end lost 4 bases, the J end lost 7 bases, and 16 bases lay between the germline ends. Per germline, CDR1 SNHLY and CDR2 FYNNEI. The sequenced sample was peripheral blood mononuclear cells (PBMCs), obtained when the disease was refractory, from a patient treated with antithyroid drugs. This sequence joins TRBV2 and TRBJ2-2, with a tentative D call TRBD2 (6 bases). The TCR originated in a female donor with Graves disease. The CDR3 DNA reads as TGTGCCAGCAGTGGTCTAGCGCGGGGCGGCGGGGAGCTGTTTTTT. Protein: CASSGLARGGGELFF. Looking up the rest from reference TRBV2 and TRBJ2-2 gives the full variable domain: EPEVTQTPSHQVTQMGQEVILRCVPISNHLYFYWYRQILGQKVEFLVSFYNNEISEKSEIFDDQFSVERPDGSNFTLKIRSTKLEDSAMYFCASSGLARGGGELFFGEGSRLTVL.